These 13 T cell receptor beta chains were all obtained from the same sample, sequenced in a study of cytomegalovirus exposure and HLA in healthy donors. PCR primers comprised 60 Vbeta and 13 Jbeta primers. Measured with immunoSEQ multiplex PCR; TCRdb has only the in-frame clones, and not every one. The listing contains 180,000 or so clones. The sample comprised PBMCs. The origin of the receptors is a boy younger than 18 in good health and CMV-seronegative.

In DNA, the CDR3 is TGTGCCAGCAGCTTCCAGGACGAGCAGTACTTC. This sequence encodes CASSFQDEQYF. The V and J genes are TRBV11-2 and TRBJ2-7; D remains unclear. V shed 3 bases and J shed 5 bases, with 5 bases lying between them. This CDR3 comprises 11 residues. Per germline, CDR1 SGHAT and CDR2 FQNNGV.

V and J are TRBV5-6 and TRBJ1-6; TRBD1 is a possible D gene (6 bases). Trimming pared 2 bases from V and 6 bases from J, leaving 15 bases between. Germline V gene lookup returns CDR1 SGHDT and CDR2 YYEEEE. The CDR3 sequence is 16 residues long. CDR3 in DNA: TGTGCCAGCAGCTTCCGGGGGCGGGGGGGTAATTCACCCCTCCACTTT. Translation: CASSFRGRGGNSPLHF.

The chain couples TRBV19 to TRBJ1-1, with TRBD1 matching 7 bases. The length of the CDR3 is 13 residues. CDR1 and CDR2 (germline): LNHDA, SQIVND (reference sequence). Trimming cost V 5 bases and J 5 bases; bases outside gene matches: 5. Here the CDR3 reads CASSRTGRTEAFF. CDR3 nucleotides: TGTGCCAGTAGTCGGACAGGTCGGACTGAAGCTTTCTTT.

The CDR3 loop reads CASSVAGIYGYTF. CDR3 coding DNA: TGTGCCAGCAGCGTAGCAGGGATCTATGGCTACACCTTC. J is TRBJ1-2 and V is TRBV9; weak D call: TRBD1 (5 bases). Trimming removed 0 bases from V and 4 bases from J, with 7 bases in between. The CDR3 contains 13 residues. In germline, CDR1 is SGDLS, CDR2 YYNGEE.

The chain joins TRBV19 to TRBJ1-1; 7 nucleotides agree with TRBD1. The junction had 2 bases not matched to a gene; V was cut back by 5 bases and J by 5 bases. CDR3 length: 12 residues. Germline CDR1 LNHDA, CDR2 SQIVND (reference sequence). Written as DNA, the CDR3 is TGTGCCAGTAGTCCGGACAGGACTGAAGCTTTCTTT. This encodes CASSPDRTEAFF.

Comments on this clone: The same CDR3 can be traced to other DNA sequences in this sample. This chain uses TRBV7-9 with TRBJ1-3; TRBD1 might be the D (5 bases). V shed 3 bases and J shed 0 bases, with 6 bases lying between them. Germline V gene lookup returns CDR1 SEHNR and CDR2 FQNEAQ (reference sequence). CDR3 length equals 14 residues. The CDR3 spells CASSLGPSGNTIYF. The CDR3 DNA follows: TGTGCCAGCAGCTTGGGGCCCTCTGGAAACACCATATATTTT. Combining the CDR3 with reference TRBV7-9 and TRBJ1-3 gives the whole variable domain DTGVSQNPRHKITKRGQNVTFRCDPISEHNRLYWYRQTLGQGPEFLTYFQNEAQLEKSRLLSDRFSAERPKGSFSTLEIQRTEQGDSAMYLCASSLGPSGNTIYFGEGSWLTVV.

The chain is built from TRBV27 and TRBJ1-3; TRBD1 matches at 8 bases. CDR3 length equals 13 residues. Germline values: CDR1 MNHEY, CDR2 SMNVEV (reference sequence). V was pared by 6 bases and J by 3 bases, with 1 base of the junction left unmatched. CDR3 protein: CASRDRVGNTIYF. CDR3 nucleotides: TGTGCCAGCAGGGACAGGGTTGGAAACACCATATATTTT.

The CDR3 loop reads CASSLSGGGHYNEQFF. The DNA of the CDR3 is TGTGCCAGCAGCTTATCCGGCGGGGGACATTACAATGAGCAGTTCTTC. V and J are TRBV7-6 and TRBJ2-1; D possibly corresponds to TRBD2 (7 bases). Per the germline V gene, CDR1 is SGHVS and CDR2 is FNYEAQ. Trimming removed 2 bases from V and 4 bases from J, with 15 bases in between. This CDR3 is 16 amino acids long.

With respect to this clone: The sample carries other DNA sequences with the same CDR3. The rearrangement uses TRBV4-1 and TRBJ2-7, with TRBD2 matching 9 bases. There are 15 residues in the CDR3. Germline V gene sequence: CDR1 MGHRA, CDR2 YSYEKL. V shed 3 bases, J shed 1 base, and the junction held 4 bases outside the gene matches. In DNA, the CDR3 is TGCGCCAGCAGCCAGCCGACTAGCGGTTCCTACGAGCAGTACTTC. It is translated as CASSQPTSGSYEQYF.

This rearrangement joins TRBV4-2 to TRBJ1-1, with D unresolved. CDR3 length: 13 amino acids. Germline CDR1 and CDR2: LGHNA and YNFKEQ. V dropped 2 bases and J dropped 1 base, with 5 bases sitting between them. The CDR3 is CASSQQENTEAFF. Written as DNA, the CDR3 is TGTGCCAGCAGCCAACAGGAGAACACTGAAGCTTTCTTT.

This sequence joins TRBV4-3 and TRBJ2-4, with 9 bases aligning to TRBD2. The CDR3 covers 19 residues. With V trimmed by 0 bases and J by 0 bases, 9 bases remained unmatched. CDR1 is LGHNA, CDR2 YSLEER, per germline. The CDR3 reads CASSQDVPSGDLAKNIQYF. As DNA, the CDR3 is TGCGCCAGCAGCCAAGATGTCCCTAGCGGGGATCTAGCCAAAAACATTCAGTACTTC.

The rearrangement uses TRBV29-1 and TRBJ2-7; a weak D match, TRBD1 (6 bases). The CDR3 extends over 12 amino acids. Trimming took 4 bases from V and 4 from J, leaving 11 bases between them. Germline V gene lookup returns CDR1 SQVTM and CDR2 ANQGSEA. CDR3 protein: CSVVQGAYEQYF. CDR3 coding DNA: TGCAGCGTTGTACAGGGTGCGTACGAGCAGTACTTC.

The V gene is TRBV5-4, the J gene TRBJ2-5; D perhaps matches TRBD1 (6 bases). Germline V CDR1 and CDR2: SGHNT, YYREEE (reference sequence). Trimming stripped 5 bases from V and 1 base from J, with 15 bases between. The length of the CDR3 is 15 residues. The CDR3 bases are TGTGCCAGCAGGCCAAGGGGGAGAGGCCAAGAGACCCAGTACTTC. It is translated as CASRPRGRGQETQYF.